The clone carrying this TCR beta chain was found once. No antigen is known for it. This sample is part of a study of shared clonotypes between healthy human individuals. V was trimmed by 8 bases and J by 4 bases, leaving 14 bases between them. CDR1 and CDR2 (germline): MNHEY, SVGAGI. This CDR3 has 13 amino acids. The method was immunoSEQ multiplex PCR; TCRdb's version includes in-frame clones alone and lacks a portion of them. The sample shows about 2,500,000 clones, approximately 92% of them seen only once. The study, taken as a whole, reports: Few donors restricted represented genetic and exposure-history diversity.

Specimen: naive CD4+ T cells sorted from blood. This sample's subset: CD45RA+ positively selected. The chain employs TRBV6-5 and TRBJ1-2, with D maybe TRBD1 (5 bases). The TCR was taken from a man younger than 35 in good health. The CDR3 loop is CASLGAVRYGYTF. As DNA, the CDR3 is TGTGCCAGCCTAGGGGCGGTCCGCTATGGCTACACCTTC.